Each of the 22 T cell receptor beta chains below was sequenced from the same sample in a study of T cell responses to AZD1222 COVID-19 vaccine. The table came from immunoSEQ multiplex PCR; TCRdb's copy has only in-frame clones and leaves some out. This repertoire shows 150,000 or so clones, 92% found once; its top ten account for around 0.99%. Sample: peripheral blood, taken 28 days after the second AZD1222 dose. All receptors derive from an adult who received the AZD1222 COVID-19 vaccine.

This clone came up a few times. One end of the junction does not line up with germline, which may come from a read error. Other DNA sequences in the same sample also yield this CDR3. V usage is TRBV18 and J usage is TRBJ2-5; D is uncertain. Germline V CDR1 and CDR2: KGHSH, LQKENI. The length of the CDR3 is 11 residues. CDR3 sequence (DNA): TGTGCCAGCTCCCCACAAGAGACCCAGTACTTC. It encodes CASSPQETQYF.

The genes are TRBV7-8 and TRBJ2-5; D ambiguous. V gave up 0 bases and J gave up 1 base, with 6 bases separating them. This CDR3 contains 14 residues. Germline CDR1 is SGHVS and CDR2 is FQNEAQ. The DNA for the CDR3 is TGTGCCAGCAGCTTAGCGGAGACCCAAGAGACCCAGTACTTC. Translation: CASSLAETQETQYF.

This clone was found once. The V call is TRBV5-8, the J call TRBJ1-4, with a weak D call TRBD1 (6 bases). CDR1 SGHTS and CDR2 YDEGEE come from the germline V gene. The CDR3 has 14 amino acids. V shed 1 base and J shed 6 bases, with 10 bases lying between them. CDR3 amino acids: CASSLIQGHEKLFF. The CDR3 bases are TGTGCCAGCAGCTTGATCCAGGGGCATGAAAAACTGTTTTTT.

The CDR3, as DNA: TGCGCCAGCAGCTCTGTCGGGACTAGCGACAATGAGCAGTTCTTC. Its translation: CASSSVGTSDNEQFF. V is TRBV5-1 and J is TRBJ2-1; 10 bases line up with TRBD2. The junction had 5 bases not matched to a gene; V was cut back by 3 bases and J by 5 bases. The V gene's germline CDR1 is SGHRS and CDR2 YFSETQ. The CDR3 covers 15 residues.

This chain links TRBV9 with TRBJ1-3; D perhaps matches TRBD1 (6 bases). From germline, CDR1 is SGDLS and CDR2 YYNGEE. Trimming shortened V by 0 bases and J by 2 bases, and 12 bases separated the two germline ends. This CDR3 has 16 residues. The CDR3 spells CASSVGGGAPGNTIYF. The CDR3 region has the DNA TGTGCCAGCAGCGTAGGCGGGGGCGCCCCTGGAAACACCATATATTTT.

V gene TRBV7-9 combines with J gene TRBJ1-2; D unresolved. Germline values: CDR1 SEHNR, CDR2 FQNEAQ (reference sequence). Trimming removed 2 bases from V and 13 bases from J, with 17 bases in between. The CDR3 is made up of 13 amino acids. The CDR3 DNA sequence: TGTGCCAGCAGCTTAAGCTCCTCGGACGTTTTCACCTTC. It translates to CASSLSSSDVFTF.

This chain links TRBV5-1 with TRBJ1-4, with TRBD1 matching 9 bases. The CDR3 is made up of 18 amino acids. Per germline, CDR1 SGHRS and CDR2 YFSETQ. The V gene end was trimmed by 0 bases and the J gene end by 2 bases; junction bases not matched to a gene: 8. The CDR3 here is CASSLGATGGITNEKLFF. In DNA form, the CDR3 reads TGCGCCAGCAGCTTGGGTGCTACAGGGGGCATCACTAATGAAAAACTGTTTTTT.

V is TRBV7-9 and J is TRBJ1-1; D is unclear. Per germline, CDR1 SEHNR and CDR2 FQNEAQ (reference sequence). The V end was cut by 4 bases, the J end by 7 bases, with 22 bases between. This CDR3 has 16 residues. For the CDR3, the DNA is TGTGCCAGCAGCTCCCCTCTACAGAGGGAGACCGTTGAAGCTTTCTTT. It specifies CASSSPLQRETVEAFF.

The chain employs TRBV2 and TRBJ2-2; the match to TRBD1 covers 9 bases. Germline V CDR1 and CDR2: SNHLY, FYNNEI. The CDR3 covers 15 residues. The J segment lost 3 bases and the V segment lost 6 bases, leaving 5 bases of the junction unmatched. The CDR3 spells CASSPWTGDTGELFF. CDR3 coding DNA: TGTGCCAGCAGCCCGTGGACAGGGGACACCGGGGAGCTGTTTTTT.

The CDR3, as DNA: TGTGCCAGCAGCTATACAGGGGGGTGGACTGAAGCTTTCTTT. It translates to CASSYTGGWTEAFF. The V call is TRBV5-6, the J call TRBJ1-1; TRBD1 matches at 8 bases. J was trimmed by 5 bases and V by 3 bases; bases with no gene match: 6. The CDR3 totals 14 residues. CDR1 SGHDT and CDR2 YYEEEE come from the germline V gene.

V usage is TRBV7-8 and J usage is TRBJ2-2; TRBD1 might be the D (5 bases). Germline V CDR1 and CDR2: SGHVS, FQNEAQ. The V end lost 3 bases, the J end lost 6 bases, and 11 bases lay between the germline ends. The length of the CDR3 is 14 residues. CDR3 amino acids: CASSFQRGSGELFF. CDR3 coding DNA: TGTGCCAGCAGCTTCCAAAGGGGTTCCGGGGAGCTGTTTTTT.

The CDR3 bases are TGTGCCAGCAGTTACTCTCAGGGGCAAGGCTATGGCTACACCTTC. It encodes CASSYSQGQGYGYTF. The chain employs TRBV6-5 and TRBJ1-2, with TRBD1 as a possible D gene (6 bases). There are 15 residues in the CDR3. In germline, CDR1 is MNHEY, CDR2 SVGAGI. V was cut by 0 bases and J by 4 bases, with 12 bases left in between.

The chain is built from TRBV2 and TRBJ1-3, with 7 bases aligning to TRBD1. Germline V gene data show CDR1 as SNHLY and CDR2 as FYNNEI. After removal of 6 bases from V and 4 bases from J, the junction contained 6 bases not matched to a gene. The CDR3 is 14 amino acids. The CDR3 region has the DNA TGTGCCAGCAGACTCGGGACAGTGGGAAACACCATATATTTT. Encoded protein: CASRLGTVGNTIYF.

The chain links TRBV6-2 or TRBV6-3 to TRBJ2-3; no firm D call. CDR1 and CDR2 (germline): MNHEY, SVGEGT. Trimming removed 2 bases from V and 1 base from J, with 10 bases in between. The CDR3 sequence is 15 residues long. The CDR3 DNA is TGTGCCAGCAGTTACGTCCTCGAGGGCACAGATACGCAGTATTTT. Translating gives CASSYVLEGTDTQYF.

This clone was found once. The chain joins TRBV18 to TRBJ2-7; D may be TRBD1 or TRBD2 (6 bases each). CDR3 size: 15 residues. CDR1 KGHSH and CDR2 LQKENI come from the germline V gene. Trimming removed 6 bases at V and 0 bases at J, with 15 bases between. The CDR3: CASSRGGQSSYEQYF. The CDR3 nucleotides read TGTGCCAGCTCCCGAGGGGGGCAAAGCTCCTACGAGCAGTACTTC. Based on the CDR3 plus reference TRBV18 and TRBJ2-7, the full variable domain is NAGVMQNPRHLVRRRGQEARLRCSPMKGHSHVYWYRQLPEEGLKFMVYLQKENIIDESGMPKERFSAEFPKEGPSILRIQQVVRGDSAAYFCASSRGGQSSYEQYFGPGTRLTVT.

The chain combines TRBV6-1 with TRBJ1-2; D perhaps matches TRBD1 (5 bases). V lost 0 bases, J lost 8 bases, and 16 bases lay in between. Germline CDR1 MNHNS, CDR2 SASEGT. The CDR3 has 15 amino acids. Here the CDR3 reads CASSEAAGARAGYTF. Here the CDR3 DNA reads TGTGCCAGCAGTGAAGCAGCCGGGGCGAGGGCGGGCTACACCTTC.

CDR3 region: CASSQIRGTIYYEQYF. In DNA, the CDR3 is TGCGCCAGCAGCCAAATCCGCGGCACAATTTATTACGAGCAGTACTTC. The chain carries TRBV5-1 and TRBJ2-7; D not certain. The CDR3 runs to 16 residues. V was cut by 4 bases and J by 4 bases, with 21 bases left in between. CDR1 and CDR2 (germline): SGHRS, YFSETQ.

Here the CDR3 reads CASSPQPGLDTDTQYF. As DNA, the CDR3 is TGTGCCAGCTCACCACAACCGGGACTAGACACAGATACGCAGTATTTT. The chain employs TRBV18 and TRBJ2-3; 8 bases fit TRBD2. CDR1 and CDR2 (germline): KGHSH, LQKENI. With V trimmed by 1 base and J by 2 bases, 5 bases remained unmatched. The length of the CDR3 is 16 residues.

This chain connects TRBV11-2 to TRBJ2-7, with TRBD2 identical over 12 bases. Germline values: CDR1 SGHAT, CDR2 FQNNGV. The CDR3 runs to 17 residues. The trim removed 4 bases at V and 0 bases at J, leaving 7 bases unmatched. The chain's CDR3 is CASSSLAGGPSSYEQYF. CDR3 in DNA: TGTGCCAGCAGCTCGCTAGCGGGGGGGCCCAGCTCCTACGAGCAGTACTTC.

This clone was observed once. The rearrangement joins TRBV5-1 to TRBJ1-1; perhaps TRBD1 as D (5 bases). Trimming pared 4 bases from V and 0 bases from J, leaving 10 bases between. This CDR3 has 14 amino acids. Germline V gene sequence: CDR1 SGHRS, CDR2 YFSETQ. CDR3 coding DNA: TGCGCCAGCAGCACGGACACCTTGAACACTGAAGCTTTCTTT. Amino acids: CASSTDTLNTEAFF.

This rearrangement joins TRBV6-6 to TRBJ1-5; D gene uncertain. V gave up 8 bases and J gave up 2 bases, with 10 bases separating them. The CDR3 consists of 13 residues. Germline V gene data show CDR1 as MNHNY and CDR2 as SVGAGI (reference sequence). The CDR3 DNA follows: TGTGCCAGCTTTCTGTCGGGCAATCAGCCCCAGCATTTT. It specifies CASFLSGNQPQHF.

The chain uses TRBV7-2 and TRBJ1-3; D call uncertain. The germline V gene has CDR1 SGHTA and CDR2 FQGNSA. The CDR3 contains 15 residues. V was shortened by 7 bases and J by 0 bases, with 13 bases between the two germline ends. The CDR3 nucleotides are TGTGCCAGCAAGGGCGGTGGCAGCTCTGGAAACACCATATATTTT. This codes for CASKGGGSSGNTIYF. The whole variable domain, remainder taken from reference TRBV7-2 and TRBJ1-3, is GAGVSQSPSNKVTEKGKDVELRCDPISGHTALYWYRQSLGQGLEFLIYFQGNSAPDKSGLPSDRFSAERTGGSVSTLTIQRTQQEDSAVYLCASKGGGSSGNTIYFGEGSWLTVV.